These 21 T cell receptor beta chains came from one sample sequenced in a study of blood T cells in healthy people across ages. Next came a second PCR, run for about 7 to 12 cycles, which used a sample-barcoded 5' primer along with a J-beta primer mix. TCRdb called the 5' RACE reads again in MiXCR, with one record for every CDR3 protein. In the table there are some 1.1 million distinct CDR3 sequences, 35% to 40% of which are singletons. The source material was blood. Receptors originate from a young man in good health.

With regard to this clonotype: The junction departs from germline at one end; a sequencing error may be responsible. The chain has TRBV9 and TRBJ2-1; 7 nucleotides line up with TRBD1. There are 17 residues in the CDR3. Germline V gene lookup returns CDR1 SGDLS and CDR2 YYNGEE. Written as DNA, the CDR3 is TGTGCCAGCAGCGTGGGGACCGGCAGAGGACAGGACAATGGGCAGTTCTTC. This gives the protein CASSVGTGRGQDNGQFF.

The chain is built from TRBV6-2 or TRBV6-3 and TRBJ2-1; D unclear. Germline V gene data show CDR1 as MNHEY and CDR2 as SVGEGT. V lost 7 bases and J lost 6, with 10 bases in between. There are 12 residues in the CDR3. This CDR3 reads CASTGSSNEQFF. The CDR3 region has the DNA TGTGCCAGCACGGGCAGTTCCAATGAGCAGTTCTTC.

On this clonotype itself: At one end the junction does not follow the germline gene, possibly because of a read error. The V call is TRBV7-2, the J call TRBJ2-3; possible D gene TRBD2, 6 bases. This CDR3 has 16 amino acids. Germline V lookup: CDR1 SGHTA, CDR2 FQGNSA. The CDR3 DNA sequence: TGTGCCAACAGCTTAGTAGGTCGGGACTCCACAGATACGCAGTATTTT. Translation gives CANSLVGRDSTDTQYF.

CDR3 sequence (DNA): TGTGCCAGCAGCGTCTACAGGGTCACCGGGGAGCTGTTTTTT. Its translation: CASSVYRVTGELFF. J is TRBJ2-2 and V is TRBV11-2, with D tentatively TRBD1 (6 bases). The CDR3 has 14 amino acids. Trimming left V 5 bases short and J 4 bases short, with 11 bases between. CDR1 is SGHAT and CDR2 is FQNNGV in the germline V gene.

This clonotype was detected many times. The chain combines TRBV4-3 with TRBJ2-1; 7 nucleotides match TRBD1. There are 16 residues in the CDR3. Germline trimming cut 0 bases from V and 6 bases from J; bases unmatched to any gene: 8. Per germline, CDR1 LGHNA and CDR2 YSLEER. The CDR3 nucleotides read TGCGCCAGCAGCCAAGATTCTGACAGGGCCCCCAATGAGCAGTTCTTC. Translating it yields CASSQDSDRAPNEQFF.

The chain couples TRBV2 to TRBJ2-7, with D possibly TRBD1 on 5 matching bases. The CDR3 runs to 17 residues. With 2 bases removed from V and 3 bases from J, the gap between germline ends came to 20 bases. Germline V lookup: CDR1 SNHLY, CDR2 FYNNEI. In nucleotides, the CDR3 is TGTGCCAGCAGTGAATGGCAGGGAACCCTCCGTTTCTACGAGCAGTACTTC. It is translated as CASSEWQGTLRFYEQYF.

The chain uses TRBV7-2 and TRBJ1-1, with D possibly TRBD1 on 6 matching bases. CDR3 length: 15 amino acids. V was trimmed by 4 bases and J by 6 bases, leaving 18 bases between them. Germline CDR1 SGHTA, CDR2 FQGNSA. The CDR3 spells CASSSSRGAFAEAFF. The CDR3 nucleotides read TGTGCCAGCAGCTCCTCTCGGGGGGCTTTCGCTGAAGCTTTCTTT.

The rearrangement joins TRBV9 to TRBJ2-2; no definite D call. Trimming took off 0 bases at V and 2 bases at J, with 8 bases between the two ends. CDR1 is SGDLS and CDR2 is YYNGEE in the germline V gene. The CDR3 totals 15 residues. This CDR3 reads CASSVARVNTGELFF. The CDR3 DNA reads TGTGCCAGCAGCGTAGCCAGAGTTAACACCGGGGAGCTGTTTTTT.

This chain uses TRBV7-9 with TRBJ1-2; no firm D call. Germline V gene data show CDR1 as SEHNR and CDR2 as FQNEAQ (reference sequence). V lost 5 bases, J lost 6 bases, and 16 bases lay in between. The CDR3 has 14 amino acids. This chain's CDR3 is CASSPPGLGHGYTF. CDR3 coding DNA: TGTGCCAGCAGCCCCCCTGGCCTAGGGCATGGCTACACCTTC. Drawing the rest from reference TRBV7-9 and TRBJ1-2, the complete variable domain is DTGVSQNPRHKITKRGQNVTFRCDPISEHNRLYWYRQTLGQGPEFLTYFQNEAQLEKSRLLSDRFSAERPKGSFSTLEIQRTEQGDSAMYLCASSPPGLGHGYTFGSGTRLTVV.

This clonotype has ten or more counts. The rearrangement joins TRBV29-1 to TRBJ2-5; 7 positions agree with TRBD1. Germline V gene data show CDR1 as SQVTM and CDR2 as ANQGSEA. The CDR3 spans 15 residues. The V gene end was trimmed by 3 bases and the J gene end by 3 bases; junction bases not matched to a gene: 10. The CDR3 coding sequence is TGCAGCGTTGATTCGCCCCGGGACAGCAAAGAGACCCAGTACTTC. Its translation: CSVDSPRDSKETQYF.

The sample holds a few counts of this clonotype. The CDR3 DNA reads as TGCAGTGCTAGTGGAGGGGCCTTTAATGAAAAACTGTTTTTT. Encoded protein: CSASGGAFNEKLFF. The V gene is TRBV20-1, the J gene TRBJ1-4, with D possibly TRBD1 on 5 matching bases. V was clipped by 3 bases and J by 4 bases, with 12 bases between them. Germline V gives CDR1 DFQATT, CDR2 SNEGSKA (reference sequence). CDR3 length: 14 amino acids.

This clonotype was found a few times. The chain is built from TRBV6-2 or TRBV6-3 and TRBJ2-3, with 10 bases fitting TRBD1. Germline-derived CDR1 and CDR2 are MNHEY and SVGEGT. The CDR3 spans 17 residues. V shed 0 bases and J 4 bases; nucleotides not matched to a gene: 7. The CDR3: CASSYSTGQGLADTQYF. Written as DNA, the CDR3 is TGTGCCAGCAGTTACTCGACGGGACAGGGGTTGGCAGATACGCAGTATTTT.

This clonotype was observed once. At one of its ends the junction is not consistent with the germline gene, which may arise from a read error. The rearrangement uses TRBV12-3 or TRBV12-4 and TRBJ1-1; 7 nucleotides agree with TRBD1. CDR3 length equals 14 residues. The CDR3 sequence is CASSNDRANTEAFF. The CDR3 nucleotides are TGCGCCAGCAGCAACGACAGGGCAAACACTGAAGCTTTCTTT.

A few counts support this clonotype. The CDR3 reads CASTLTGWTEAFF. As DNA, the CDR3 is TGTGCCAGCACGCTGACAGGGTGGACTGAAGCTTTCTTT. J is TRBJ1-1 and V is TRBV28; 7 bases fit TRBD1. Germline V gene lookup returns CDR1 MDHEN and CDR2 SYDVKM. J lost 5 bases, V lost 7 bases, and 7 bases had no gene match. The CDR3 covers 13 residues.

This clonotype came up a few times. This chain uses TRBV21-1 with TRBJ2-3; TRBD1, the D gene given by the table, was not confirmed from the DNA. TRBV21-1 is a known pseudogene. CDR3 length: 14 amino acids. The CDR3 loop reads CASSCARNADTQYF. The CDR3 DNA follows: TGTGCCAGCAGCTGCGCCCGGAACGCAGATACGCAGTATTTT.

A note on this clonotype: Possible read error: a much larger clone is one base away. The V gene is TRBV12-3 or TRBV12-4, the J gene TRBJ2-7; either TRBD1 or TRBD2 may supply D (5 bases each). V shed 3 bases and J shed 5 bases, with 23 bases lying between them. This CDR3 is 17 amino acids long. The CDR3 nucleotides are TGTGCCAGCAGTTTGTTGGTAGGATCGGGGACGTGCAACGAGCAGTACTTC. Protein product: CASSLLVGSGTCNEQYF.

The chain joins TRBV5-6 to TRBJ2-7; D is uncertain. Deletions cut 3 bases from V and 3 bases from J, with 10 bases between. The CDR3 has 13 residues. In germline, CDR1 is SGHDT, CDR2 YYEEEE. The DNA for the CDR3 is TGTGCCAGCAGCTATCAACAGCACTACGAGCAGTACTTC. As protein: CASSYQQHYEQYF. The full variable domain, rest sourced from reference TRBV5-6 and TRBJ2-7, is DAGVTQSPTHLIKTRGQQVTLRCSPKSGHDTVSWYQQALGQGPQFIFQYYEEEERQRGNFPDRFSGHQFPNYSSELNVNALLLGDSALYLCASSYQQHYEQYFGPGTRLTVT.

This chain joins TRBV7-9 and TRBJ2-5; D gene unclear. The CDR3 consists of 13 residues. The V gene lost 5 bases and the J gene lost 4 bases, with 11 bases spanning the gap. Germline-derived CDR1 and CDR2 are SEHNR and FQNEAQ (reference sequence). This chain's CDR3 is CASSPVGLETQYF. Written as DNA, the CDR3 is TGTGCCAGCAGCCCTGTAGGGCTAGAGACCCAGTACTTC. Complete variable domain (other parts from reference TRBV7-9 and TRBJ2-5): DTGVSQNPRHKITKRGQNVTFRCDPISEHNRLYWYRQTLGQGPEFLTYFQNEAQLEKSRLLSDRFSAERPKGSFSTLEIQRTEQGDSAMYLCASSPVGLETQYFGPGTRLLVL.

This clonotype was counted only a few times. The chain combines TRBV4-2 with TRBJ2-1; 9 nucleotides match TRBD2. Per the germline V gene, CDR1 is LGHNA and CDR2 is YNFKEQ. Germline trimming cut 3 bases from V and 3 bases from J; bases unmatched to any gene: 9. There are 17 residues in the CDR3. CDR3 sequence (DNA): TGTGCCAGCAGCCATACCCAAGCGGGGGGACACTACAATGAGCAGTTCTTC. This encodes CASSHTQAGGHYNEQFF.

The chain joins TRBV7-2 to TRBJ1-4; D gene uncertain. The CDR3 is 13 residues long. Germline CDR1 is SGHTA and CDR2 is FQGNSA. The ends were cut back, 6 bases at V and 6 bases at J, with 11 bases in the middle. CDR3 amino acids: CASSTAADEKLFF. The CDR3 bases are TGTGCCAGCAGTACCGCGGCAGATGAAAAACTGTTTTTT.

This sequence joins TRBV2 and TRBJ2-5; D is perhaps TRBD1 (5 bases). Trimming took 6 bases from V and 1 from J, leaving 9 bases between them. From germline, CDR1 is SNHLY and CDR2 FYNNEI. This CDR3 has 13 amino acids. Written as DNA, the CDR3 is TGTGCCAGCAGGACAGATGCCCAAGAGACCCAGTACTTC. This sequence encodes CASRTDAQETQYF. The variable domain in full, with the rest retrieved from reference TRBV2 and TRBJ2-5, is EPEVTQTPSHQVTQMGQEVILRCVPISNHLYFYWYRQILGQKVEFLVSFYNNEISEKSEIFDDQFSVERPDGSNFTLKIRSTKLEDSAMYFCASRTDAQETQYFGPGTRLLVL.